This passage covers 21 T cell receptor beta chains from one sample sequenced in a study of blood T cell repertoires in COVID-19. Here immunoSEQ multiplex PCR was the method, and the copy in TCRdb shows in-frame clones only, minus some. The sample has around 81,000 clones, approximately 80% seen once. Sequencing was carried out using peripheral blood. All receptors derive from a human donor in a cohort sampled during active COVID-19.

The chain combines TRBV5-1 with TRBJ2-1, with 10 bases fitting TRBD2. The V segment lost 5 bases and the J segment 14 bases; nucleotides outside the gene matches: 10. From germline, CDR1 is SGHRS and CDR2 YFSETQ. This CDR3 has 13 residues. The CDR3 protein is CASRYERGGQEFF. CDR3 nucleotides: TGCGCCAGCAGGTACGAGCGGGGGGGCCAGGAGTTCTTC. Full variable domain (rest looked up from reference TRBV5-1 and TRBJ2-1): KAGVTQTPRYLIKTRGQQVTLSCSPISGHRSVSWYQQTPGQGLQFLFEYFSETQRNKGNFPGRFSGRQFSNSRSEMNVSTLELGDSALYLCASRYERGGQEFFGPGTRLTVL.

This clone is medium-sized (0.01 to 0.1%) by share. The chain has TRBV19 and TRBJ2-2, with 10 bases lining up with TRBD1. Looked up from germline, CDR1 is LNHDA and CDR2 is SQIVND (reference sequence). V was clipped by 5 bases and J by 6 bases; unmatched bases: 3. CDR3 length: 14 amino acids. The CDR3 reads CASSGTGVAGELFF. CDR3 DNA: TGTGCCAGTAGTGGGACAGGGGTTGCCGGGGAGCTGTTTTTT.

The gene calls are TRBV24-1 and TRBJ2-1; 7 nucleotides align to TRBD1. CDR1 and CDR2 (germline): KGHDR, SFDVKD. There are 17 residues in the CDR3. The V and J ends lost 4 bases and 0 bases, in that order; junction bases with no gene match: 8. The CDR3 region has the DNA TGTGCCACCAGTGACAGTAACAGGGGATTCTCCTACAATGAGCAGTTCTTC. Its protein is CATSDSNRGFSYNEQFF.

This chain links TRBV6-5 with TRBJ2-1; possibly TRBD1 for D (5 bases). CDR1 MNHEY and CDR2 SVGAGI come from the germline V gene. The V gene lost 7 bases and the J gene lost 7 bases, with 14 bases spanning the gap. The CDR3 spans 13 residues. CDR3 in DNA: TGTGCCAGCACCAGATACTCAGGGAATGAGCAGTTCTTC. This codes for CASTRYSGNEQFF.

This chain links TRBV7-9 with TRBJ2-7, with D unclear. The germline V gene encodes CDR1 SEHNR and CDR2 FQNEAQ (reference sequence). V lost 0 bases to trimming and J lost 3 bases, with 6 bases between them. The CDR3 covers 13 residues. Here the CDR3 reads CASSLALGYEQYF. CDR3 DNA: TGTGCCAGCAGCTTAGCGCTCGGCTACGAGCAGTACTTC.

The table lists this clone with a few counts. The chain employs TRBV10-1 and TRBJ2-2; 8 positions agree with TRBD2. After removal of 5 bases from V and 7 bases from J, the junction contained 9 bases not matched to a gene. This CDR3 contains 15 residues. Germline CDR1 is WNHNN and CDR2 is SYGVQD (reference sequence). CDR3 nucleotide sequence: TGCGCCAGCAGTTGGGCCAAGCGGGGGATCGGGGAGCTGTTTTTT. Translation gives CASSWAKRGIGELFF.

The chain links TRBV5-1 to TRBJ2-7; D might be TRBD2 (6 bases). Germline V gene lookup returns CDR1 SGHRS and CDR2 YFSETQ. The CDR3 spans 14 residues. The V end was cut by 4 bases, the J end by 3 bases, with 14 bases between. The CDR3 DNA reads TGCGCCAGCAGCCCCGGTGCGGGATACTACGAGCAGTACTTC. Translated: CASSPGAGYYEQYF.

The chain is built from TRBV5-5 and TRBJ2-7; 8 bases match TRBD1. Trimming took 1 base from V and 4 from J; bases not matched to a gene: 10. Germline assignment: CDR1 SGHKS and CDR2 YYEKEE (reference sequence). The CDR3 loop spans 16 amino acids. CDR3 nucleotides: TGTGCCAGCAGCTTGTGGGGACAGGTCGGGTGGTACGAGCAGTACTTC. Translating it yields CASSLWGQVGWYEQYF.

The rearrangement links TRBV9 to TRBJ2-5; 9 bases line up with TRBD2. Unmatched junction bases numbered 10, after V lost 3 bases and J lost 4 bases. CDR1 is SGDLS, CDR2 YYNGEE, per germline. The CDR3 runs 16 residues. The CDR3 DNA sequence: TGTGCCAGCAGCGCGAACATAGCGGGGGCCGTAGAGACCCAGTACTTC. This codes for CASSANIAGAVETQYF.

The CDR3 is CASSSQGGIGKLFF. For the CDR3, the DNA is TGTGCCAGCAGCTCACAGGGGGGAATTGGAAAACTGTTTTTT. The J gene is TRBJ1-4, the V gene TRBV7-8, with 8 bases fitting TRBD1. The CDR3 sequence is 14 residues long. CDR1 is SGHVS, CDR2 FQNEAQ, per germline. With 4 bases clipped from V and 10 bases from J, the junction kept 8 bases outside the gene matches.

The rearrangement uses TRBV7-9 and TRBJ2-3, with D hard to call. Germline CDR1 and CDR2: SEHNR and FQNEAQ (reference sequence). The CDR3 contains 13 residues. The V end was cut by 2 bases, the J end by 4 bases, with 7 bases between. The CDR3 coding sequence is TGTGCCAGCAGCTTATCAGGCTCAGATACGCAGTATTTT. Protein sequence: CASSLSGSDTQYF.

The chain links TRBV18 to TRBJ1-1; TRBD1 matches at 8 bases. This CDR3 region has 16 residues. CDR1 and CDR2 (germline): KGHSH, LQKENI. The trim removed 1 base at V and 1 base at J, leaving 5 bases unmatched. For the CDR3, the DNA is TGTGCCAGCTCACCACTAACAGGGGGGCAGAACACTGAAGCTTTCTTT. Its protein product is CASSPLTGGQNTEAFF.

The rearrangement uses TRBV19 and TRBJ1-2; TRBD1 aligns across 8 bases. CDR3 length equals 12 residues. V lost 5 bases, J lost 8 bases, and 4 bases stayed unmatched. The V gene's germline CDR1 is LNHDA and CDR2 SQIVND (reference sequence). CDR3 sequence: CASSAAGGGYTF. The CDR3 DNA reads as TGTGCCAGTAGTGCTGCAGGGGGCGGCTACACCTTC.

The rearrangement links TRBV7-9 to TRBJ2-3; tentatively, D is TRBD1 (6 bases). CDR3 size: 16 residues. Trimming took 0 bases from V and 0 from J, leaving 10 bases between them. Per germline, CDR1 SEHNR and CDR2 FQNEAQ (reference sequence). Here the CDR3 DNA reads TGTGCCAGCAGCTTAGCTGGGGGCTCTAGCACAGATACGCAGTATTTT. This codes for CASSLAGGSSTDTQYF.

The table lists this clone with a count of one. This chain uses TRBV2 with TRBJ2-3; possibly TRBD1 for D (6 bases). This CDR3 comprises 14 residues. V was clipped by 10 bases and J by 3 bases, with 17 bases between them. Per germline, CDR1 SNHLY and CDR2 FYNNEI. CDR3 residues: CATIRGYGTDTQYF. DNA of the CDR3: TGTGCCACGATCAGGGGTTACGGTACAGATACGCAGTATTTT. Complete variable domain (other parts from reference TRBV2 and TRBJ2-3): EPEVTQTPSHQVTQMGQEVILRCVPISNHLYFYWYRQILGQKVEFLVSFYNNEISEKSEIFDDQFSVERPDGSNFTLKIRSTKLEDSAMYFCATIRGYGTDTQYFGPGTRLTVL.

V usage is TRBV28 and J usage is TRBJ2-4; 7 bases map to TRBD1. With V trimmed by 4 bases and J by 4 bases, 1 base remained unmatched. Germline V gene lookup returns CDR1 MDHEN and CDR2 SYDVKM. CDR3 length: 13 amino acids. As DNA, the CDR3 is TGTGCCAGCAGTTGGGGACAGAAAAACATTCAGTACTTC. Amino acids: CASSWGQKNIQYF.

The J gene is TRBJ2-1, the V gene TRBV29-1, with D unresolved. The V gene lost 4 bases and the J gene lost 6 bases, with 10 bases spanning the gap. Looked up from germline, CDR1 is SQVTM and CDR2 is ANQGSEA. There are 12 residues in the CDR3. In DNA form, the CDR3 reads TGCAGCGTTGGCATAGCCGGCAATGAGCAGTTCTTC. It encodes CSVGIAGNEQFF.

The chain carries TRBV5-1 and TRBJ2-1; TRBD1 matches at 11 bases. CDR1 SGHRS and CDR2 YFSETQ come from the germline V gene. The length of the CDR3 is 14 residues. V lost 4 bases, J lost 8 bases, and 5 bases stayed unmatched. The CDR3 coding sequence is TGCGCCAGCAGCAACGGACAGGGGGCTGATGAGCAGTTCTTC. It is translated as CASSNGQGADEQFF.

This sequence joins TRBV6-5 and TRBJ1-2; weak D call: TRBD1 (6 bases). V shed 7 bases and J shed 5 bases, with 17 bases lying between them. The CDR3 totals 14 residues. CDR1 is MNHEY, CDR2 SVGAGI, per germline. DNA for the CDR3: TGTGCCAGCAAGACAAGGGGGAGGGAATATGGCTACACCTTC. Residues: CASKTRGREYGYTF.

This clone has only one observation. This chain connects TRBV2 to TRBJ2-3, with 9 bases fitting TRBD2. Germline values: CDR1 SNHLY, CDR2 FYNNEI. CDR3 length: 15 residues. V lost 6 bases, J lost 11 bases, and 15 bases stayed unmatched. The CDR3 nucleotides are TGTGCCAGCAGAGTGACTAGCGGTTTTCTCGGGGGGCAGTATTTT. Its translation: CASRVTSGFLGGQYF.

V is TRBV11-3 and J is TRBJ2-1; D perhaps matches TRBD2 (7 bases). The V gene lost 5 bases and the J gene lost 2 bases, with 19 bases spanning the gap. The germline V gene encodes CDR1 SGHNT and CDR2 YENEEA. The CDR3 is made up of 17 amino acids. CDR3 loop: CASSTRDRGGTYNEQFF. The CDR3 DNA reads as TGTGCCAGCAGCACCCGAGATAGGGGGGGGACCTACAATGAGCAGTTCTTC.